The clone carrying this T cell receptor beta chain was detected once. As originally analysed: The authors estimated nucleated cell counts from reference gene primer amplification. Method: immunoSEQ multiplex PCR; TCRdb's copy keeps in-frame clones and lacks some. The V and J calls and clone size are taken from that table; D and trimming were inferred from the DNA. The repertoire holds roughly 42,000 clones, 80% to 90% seen once, with over 8% in the top ten. This sample is drawn from a study of blood T cell repertoires in COVID-19. The wider study: The United States, Italy and Spain were the sources of the acute and convalescent COVID-19 samples. PBMCs, B-cell-depleted T cells, or T cells provided the cDNA or gDNA that made up the material.

The CDR3 is 14 residues long. Per the germline V gene, CDR1 is SGHKS and CDR2 is YYEKEE (reference sequence). The V end lost 4 bases, the J end lost 1 base, and 10 bases lay between the germline ends. Sequenced material: peripheral blood. The V and J genes are TRBV5-5 and TRBJ2-3; the D is unclear. This clonotype originated in a man between 25 and 39 years old with active or convalescent COVID-19. CDR3 DNA sequence: TGTGCCAGCAGCCAGGATATCCGCACAGATACGCAGTATTTT. It codes for CASSQDIRTDTQYF.